The clone carrying this T cell receptor (beta chain) was counted many times. No antigen is known for it. This specimen belongs to a study of response to subunit inactivated influenza vaccine. Study-level findings and limits: Authors proposed each seasonal influenza vaccination draws in few new T cells.

Each CDR3 protein gets one entry after TCRdb re-called the RT-PCR reads with MiXCR. The sample has 300,000 to 350,000 distinct CDR3 sequences, around 22% seen once. V lost 2 bases and J lost 5; bases outside the gene matches: 2. This CDR3 is built from 14 residues. Germline V lookup: CDR1 KGHSH, CDR2 LQKENI. The chain recombines TRBV18 with TRBJ1-1, with TRBD1 identical over 10 bases. The receptor comes from a man between 50 and 70 years old who received an inactivated influenza vaccine. The sample here was PBMCs from blood, taken less than 22 months after vaccination. The CDR3 DNA follows: TGTGCCAGCTCACCAGGGACAGGGGTGACTGAAGCTTTCTTT. Encoded protein: CASSPGTGVTEAFF.